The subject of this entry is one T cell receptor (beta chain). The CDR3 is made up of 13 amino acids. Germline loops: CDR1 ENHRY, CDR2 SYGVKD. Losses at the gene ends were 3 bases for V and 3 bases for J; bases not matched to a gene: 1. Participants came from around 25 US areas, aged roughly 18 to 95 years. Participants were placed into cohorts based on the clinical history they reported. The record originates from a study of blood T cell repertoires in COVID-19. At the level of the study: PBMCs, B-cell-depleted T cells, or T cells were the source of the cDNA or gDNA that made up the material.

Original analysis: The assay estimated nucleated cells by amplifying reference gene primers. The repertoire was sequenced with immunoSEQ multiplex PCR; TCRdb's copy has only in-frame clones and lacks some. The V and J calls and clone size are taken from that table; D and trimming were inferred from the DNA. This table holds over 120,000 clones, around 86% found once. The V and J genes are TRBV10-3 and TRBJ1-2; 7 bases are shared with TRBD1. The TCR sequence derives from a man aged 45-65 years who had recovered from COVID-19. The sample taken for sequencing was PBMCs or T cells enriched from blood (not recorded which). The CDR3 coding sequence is TGTGCCATCAGTGAAGGGACAGACTATGGCTACACCTTC. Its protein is CAISEGTDYGYTF.